Detailed here is one TCR beta chain. The clone's antigen remains unknown. Base qualities are not recorded, but no much larger clone differs from it by a single base. Healthy HIV-negative adults with no recently reported acute infections or vaccinations were included as donors. Every donor was a Caucasian adult residing in Nashville, Tennessee, USA. Magnetic negative selection was used to enrich CD4+ T cells, after which naive cells were positively selected on CD45RA and the negative fraction became the memory subset. Blood was obtained by leukapheresis, after which PBMCs were separated by Ficoll-Histopaque density gradient centrifugation and cryopreserved in liquid nitrogen vapor phase. Analytical flow cytometry was used to check the purity and quantity of every magnetically sorted T cell population. Genomic DNA was isolated from each sorted fraction and quantified by UV absorbance on a Nanodrop 2000c.

The record originates from a study of shared clonotypes between healthy human individuals (TCRdb year 2020). Broadly, across the study: A few men and two women, aged 18 to 49 years, made up the cohort. For each donor, three plates each were used for CD4 naive and CD4 memory, two plates were used for CD8 naive, and one plate was used for CD8 memory. Blood TCR repertoires of about five healthy adults were deeply sequenced to estimate repertoire size and the extent of clonotype sharing between individuals. Libraries were prepared and TCR repertoires were sequenced by different laboratories using diverse techniques, in order to increase sequencing depth and limit assay-specific biases. Leukapheresis yielded between about 0.94 and 9 billion PBMCs per donor.

TCR CDR3 regions were amplified from genomic DNA by multiplex PCR using the deep immunoSEQ assay. Genomic DNA extracted from each cell subset was distributed evenly over all wells of several immunoSEQ 96-well plates, and each plate served as one replicate. For sorted subsets, 200 to 250 ng genomic DNA, equal to 30,000 or so T cell genomes, was loaded into each replicate PCR. Purified libraries were quantified with a Qubit 3.0 fluorometer, sized on a Bioanalyzer 2100, and re-quantified with the KAPA Library Quantification kit. Every immunoSEQ 96-well plate was sequenced on a dedicated single-read 150-cycle Illumina NextSeq 550 flow cell. Concerning the study's data processing: Because the immunoSEQ output included only junctional sequences and no quality scores, the filtering could not be the same as the filtering used for full-length reads. To assign V/J genes and CDR3, sequences were annotated using PyIR, a Python wrapper for IgBLAST v1.9, with IMGT germline references. Reads were filtered out if the reads had weak V/J assignments (E-value above 1e-6), no CDR3, stop codons, out-of-frame junctions, or ambiguous translated residues. V3J clonotypes were defined by identical inferred V gene, J gene, and CDR3 amino acid sequence. Percentage overlap between repertoires was computed as shared unique clonotypes divided by the size of the smaller repertoire. Repertoire richness was assessed with RTK rarefaction, the Chao1 estimator, and Recon v2.1 estimates of unobserved clonotypes. Generation probabilities were computed with OLGA for all TCRbeta clonotypes obtained by the gDNA method from a few donors. TCRdb re-hosts the immuneACCESS table, in-frame sequences only. Its copies lack some clones; in the studies checked, an unresolved V gene accounts for under half of them, and the cause for the rest is not known. The DNA was the basis for D and trimming; V, J and clone size are from that table. The sample yields approximately 2.3 million clones; over 90% were counted once. 0.39% of the sample rests with the top ten.

The paper's findings and limits, for the study overall: Pairwise subsampling indicated that sequencing depth was expected to affect the degree of clonotype sharing among donors. Only blood was sampled, and tissue TCR repertoires likely differ from those in blood. Across four donors, 5% to 6% of naive CD4, 3% to 4% of naive CD8, approximately 2.5% of memory CD4, and under 0.45% of memory CD8 clonotypes were shared. Rarefaction of sorted-subset datasets indicated incomplete sequencing despite the large sequencing depth. Compared with non-shared clonotypes, clonotypes shared by all four sorted-subset donors had higher generation probabilities. The small number of donors limited the genetic and exposure-history diversity represented. Naive subsets generally had larger estimated clonotype richness than memory subsets.

The sequenced sample consisted of naive CD4+ T cells from PBMCs. The label giving this sample's cell subset or site can be read as: CD45RA+ positively selected. This TCR was recovered from a young man in good health. Some clones in this sample may be carry-over from other donors' samples.

The CDR3 loop reads CASSAEYDEQYF. The DNA reads TGCGCCAGCAGCGCCGAATACGACGAGCAGTACTTC. The rearranged chain carries TRBV5-1 and TRBJ2-7; the D gene is not confidently resolved. The CDR3 spans 12 residues, from the cysteine through the phenylalanine. The retained sequence is limited to the CDR3, 36 bases, with the frame set at the first base. CDR1 and CDR2 are drawn from the germline V gene: SGHRS, YFSETQ. V is pared back by 4 bases and J by 5 bases, with 10 bases lying between the germline termini. Outside the CDR3, residues come from the reference TRBV5-1 and TRBJ2-7 proteins, so the full variable domain is: KAGVTQTPRYLIKTRGQQVTLSCSPISGHRSVSWYQQTPGQGLQFLFEYFSETQRNKGNFPGRFSGRQFSNSRSEMNVSTLELGDSALYLCASSAEYDEQYFGPGTRLTVT.